The 19 T cell receptor beta chains in this list originate from one sample, sequenced in a study of shared clonotypes between healthy human individuals. The table came from immunoSEQ multiplex PCR; TCRdb's copy has only in-frame clones and leaves some out. The sample has over a million clones; approximately 70% are singletons. The sample was memory CD4+ T cells sorted from blood. Subset specified: CD45RA-negative fraction. These receptors were obtained from a man between 18 and 35 years old in good health.

The chain joins TRBV14 to TRBJ1-5; D remains unclear. This CDR3 comprises 17 residues. Trimming shortened V by 4 bases and J by 0 bases, and 16 bases separated the two germline ends. Germline CDR1 reads SGHDN; CDR2 reads FVKESK. The CDR3 here is CASSPGQTGFSNQPQHF. The DNA of the CDR3 is TGTGCCAGCAGCCCAGGCCAGACGGGCTTTAGCAATCAGCCCCAGCATTTT. Complete variable domain (other parts from reference TRBV14 and TRBJ1-5): EAGVTQFPSHSVIEKGQTVTLRCDPISGHDNLYWYRRVMGKEIKFLLHFVKESKQDESGMPNNRFLAERTGGTYSTLKVQPAELEDSGVYFCASSPGQTGFSNQPQHFGDGTRLSIL.

This clone was found many times. This chain joins TRBV27 and TRBJ1-1; TRBD1 matches 7 bases. Trimming took 3 bases from V and 6 from J; bases not matched to a gene: 19. CDR1 and CDR2 (germline): MNHEY, SMNVEV (reference sequence). This CDR3 contains 18 residues. The CDR3 DNA reads TGTGCCAGCAGTTTCCTCCCCGTAAAGAAAGGGGGCAGGCCTGAAGCTTTCTTT. This sequence encodes CASSFLPVKKGGRPEAFF.

This CDR3 reads CASSWGGLNTGELFF. The DNA of the CDR3 is TGTGCCAGCAGCTGGGGTGGGTTGAACACCGGGGAGCTGTTTTTT. This chain uses TRBV5-6 with TRBJ2-2, with D unclear. The CDR3 length is 15 residues. The ends were cut back, 3 bases at V and 1 base at J, with 10 bases in the middle. CDR1 is SGHDT and CDR2 is YYEEEE in the germline V gene. Full variable domain (outside the CDR3, taken from reference TRBV5-6 and TRBJ2-2): DAGVTQSPTHLIKTRGQQVTLRCSPKSGHDTVSWYQQALGQGPQFIFQYYEEEERQRGNFPDRFSGHQFPNYSSELNVNALLLGDSALYLCASSWGGLNTGELFFGEGSRLTVL.

This sequence joins TRBV7-8 and TRBJ1-1, with D possibly matching TRBD1 (6 bases). V shed 4 bases and J shed 0 bases, with 12 bases lying between them. Germline V gives CDR1 SGHVS, CDR2 FQNEAQ. The CDR3 is made up of 15 amino acids. CDR3 sequence: CASSSRGGVNTEAFF. In DNA, the CDR3 is TGTGCCAGCAGCTCCCGTGGGGGCGTGAACACTGAAGCTTTCTTT.

The rearrangement joins TRBV5-1 to TRBJ2-2, with 14 bases aligning to TRBD2. This CDR3 contains 15 residues. Losses at the gene ends were 4 bases for V and 8 bases for J; bases not matched to a gene: 4. CDR1 is SGHRS, CDR2 YFSETQ, per germline. The CDR3 bases are TGCGCCAGCAGCCAGGGGACTAGCGGGAGTGGGGAGCTGTTTTTT. Amino acid sequence: CASSQGTSGSGELFF.

This sequence joins TRBV18 and TRBJ2-7; 8 bases are shared with TRBD2. The junction had 15 bases not matched to a gene; V was cut back by 3 bases and J by 5 bases. CDR1 and CDR2 from the germline V gene are KGHSH and LQKENI. This CDR3 is built from 17 residues. The CDR3: CASSPITSGIGGHEQYF. In DNA, the CDR3 is TGTGCCAGCTCACCGATTACTAGCGGCATAGGGGGACACGAGCAGTACTTC.

This clone has just a few counts. Distinct nucleotide sequences in the sample also encode this CDR3. This chain links TRBV30 with TRBJ2-3; D might be TRBD2 (7 bases). Germline CDR1 and CDR2: GTSNPN and SVGIG (reference sequence). The CDR3 sequence is 14 residues long. Trimming pared 1 base from V and 8 bases from J, leaving 16 bases between. CDR3 DNA sequence: TGTGCCTGGAGTGGGGGTCGGGGGGCAGGTACGCAGTATTTT. This encodes CAWSGGRGAGTQYF. The variable domain in full, with the rest retrieved from reference TRBV30 and TRBJ2-3, is SQTIHQWPATLVQPVGSPLSLECTVEGTSNPNLYWYRQAAGRGLQLLFYSVGIGQISSEVPQNLSASRPQDRQFILSSKKLLLSDSGFYLCAWSGGRGAGTQYFGPGTRLTVL.

As regards this clone: One end of the junction fails to match germline, which may point to a read error. This sample also contains other DNA sequences that code for the same CDR3. The rearrangement links TRBV19 to TRBJ1-1, with D possibly matching TRBD1 (6 bases). The CDR3 has 16 amino acids. Per the germline V gene, CDR1 is LNHDA and CDR2 is SQIVND (reference sequence). The DNA for the CDR3 is TGTGCTAGTAGTACTCGACAGGATTGGGAGGACACTGAAGCTTTCTTT. It translates to CASSTRQDWEDTEAFF.

This rearrangement joins TRBV4-3 to TRBJ1-6; 8 nucleotides match TRBD1. V shed 1 base and J 4 bases; nucleotides not matched to a gene: 3. The germline V gene has CDR1 LGHNA and CDR2 YSLEER. This CDR3 spans 16 amino acids. In DNA, the CDR3 is TGCGCCAGCAGCCAAGTGGGACAGGTATATAATTCACCCCTCCACTTT. This translates into CASSQVGQVYNSPLHF.

This clone came up a few times. The chain has TRBV11-2 and TRBJ2-3, with TRBD2 matching 10 bases. From germline, CDR1 is SGHAT and CDR2 FQNNGV. The V and J ends lost 4 bases and 0 bases, in that order; junction bases with no gene match: 10. The length of the CDR3 is 18 residues. The CDR3 reads CASSYRVGLAVSTDTQYF. The CDR3 nucleotides read TGTGCCAGCAGCTATCGTGTTGGACTAGCGGTGAGCACAGATACGCAGTATTTT.

This chain connects TRBV6-6 to TRBJ1-1; no firm D call. V was shortened by 2 bases and J by 4 bases, with 8 bases between the two germline ends. Germline CDR1 MNHNY, CDR2 SVGAGI (reference sequence). CDR3 length equals 13 residues. The CDR3 bases are TGTGCCAGCAGTTACCCCGTGGGCACTGAAGCTTTCTTT. Translation: CASSYPVGTEAFF.

The rearrangement joins TRBV27 to TRBJ1-2; possible D gene TRBD1, 6 bases. Trimming took off 0 bases at V and 4 bases at J, with 12 bases between the two ends. The CDR3 extends over 15 amino acids. Germline V gene data show CDR1 as MNHEY and CDR2 as SMNVEV (reference sequence). CDR3 DNA: TGTGCCAGCAGTTTATCGCCTCAGGGGAGCTATGGCTACACCTTC. It encodes CASSLSPQGSYGYTF.

The rearrangement links TRBV4-1 to TRBJ2-3; 7 bases align to TRBD2. There are 16 residues in the CDR3. Germline lookup yields CDR1 MGHRA and CDR2 YSYEKL. V trimming: 2 bases; J trimming: 2 bases; junction bases outside the gene matches: 7. The CDR3 bases are TGCGCCAGCAGCCAATCGGCTAGCGGACTCACAGATACGCAGTATTTT. It codes for CASSQSASGLTDTQYF.

The chain links TRBV18 to TRBJ1-5; a weak D match, TRBD1 (5 bases). This CDR3 contains 15 residues. Per the germline V gene, CDR1 is KGHSH and CDR2 is LQKENI. V was clipped by 6 bases and J by 7 bases, with 19 bases between them. The CDR3 DNA reads TGTGCCAGCTCTCCGGCTGGGGGAGAGAAACAGCCCCAGCATTTT. Its translation is CASSPAGGEKQPQHF.

This sequence joins TRBV9 and TRBJ2-3; the match to TRBD2 covers 11 bases. Germline V gene lookup returns CDR1 SGDLS and CDR2 YYNGEE. J was trimmed by 7 bases and V by 1 base; bases with no gene match: 5. The CDR3 totals 15 residues. The CDR3 region has the DNA TGTGCCAGCAGCGTAACTAGCGGGGGTGTGAATACGCAGTATTTT. Its protein product is CASSVTSGGVNTQYF.

V gene TRBV27 combines with J gene TRBJ1-5, with 8 bases lining up with TRBD1. The CDR3 contains 16 residues. Germline V gene lookup returns CDR1 MNHEY and CDR2 SMNVEV (reference sequence). V dropped 5 bases and J dropped 6; count of bases not matched to a gene: 12. The chain's CDR3 is CASSPADRGRGQPQHF. In nucleotides, the CDR3 is TGTGCCAGCAGTCCAGCCGACAGGGGCAGGGGTCAGCCCCAGCATTTT.

V is TRBV9 and J is TRBJ1-1, with D tentatively TRBD1 (5 bases). The germline CDR1 and CDR2 sequences are SGDLS and YYNGEE. The CDR3 has 15 amino acids. V was pared by 3 bases and J by 0 bases, with 12 bases between. The CDR3 sequence is CASSAQGTVNTEAFF. DNA for the CDR3: TGTGCCAGCAGCGCGCAGGGCACGGTGAACACTGAAGCTTTCTTT. Complete variable domain (other parts from reference TRBV9 and TRBJ1-1): DSGVTQTPKHLITATGQRVTLRCSPRSGDLSVYWYQQSLDQGLQFLIQYYNGEERAKGNILERFSAQQFPDLHSELNLSSLELGDSALYFCASSAQGTVNTEAFFGQGTRLTVV.

The V gene is TRBV6-4, the J gene TRBJ1-1; D is undetermined. This CDR3 is built from 13 residues. Germline lookup yields CDR1 MRHNA and CDR2 SNTAGT. Trimming pared 3 bases from V and 4 bases from J, leaving 9 bases between. The chain's CDR3 is CASSEARSTEAFF. The CDR3 nucleotides read TGTGCCAGCAGTGAAGCCAGGAGCACTGAAGCTTTCTTT.

The rearrangement links TRBV5-1 to TRBJ2-7; D is uncertain. CDR1 SGHRS and CDR2 YFSETQ come from the germline V gene. V was cut by 6 bases and J by 0 bases, with 10 bases left in between. The CDR3 is made up of 13 amino acids. Written as DNA, the CDR3 is TGCGCCAGCAACCCGTCCTCCTCCTACGAGCAGTACTTC. Its protein is CASNPSSSYEQYF.